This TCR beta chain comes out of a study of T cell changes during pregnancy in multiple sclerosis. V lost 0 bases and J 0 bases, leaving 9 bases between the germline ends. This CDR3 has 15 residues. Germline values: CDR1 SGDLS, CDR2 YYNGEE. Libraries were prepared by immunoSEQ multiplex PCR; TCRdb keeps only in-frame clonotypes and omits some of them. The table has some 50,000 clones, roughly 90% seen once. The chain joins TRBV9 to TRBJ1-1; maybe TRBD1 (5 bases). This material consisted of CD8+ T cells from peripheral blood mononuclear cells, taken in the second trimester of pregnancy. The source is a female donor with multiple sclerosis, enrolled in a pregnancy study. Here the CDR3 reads CASSVDGGMNTEAFF. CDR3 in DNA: TGTGCCAGCAGCGTAGACGGGGGAATGAACACTGAAGCTTTCTTT. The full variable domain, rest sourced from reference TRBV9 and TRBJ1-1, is DSGVTQTPKHLITATGQRVTLRCSPRSGDLSVYWYQQSLDQGLQFLIQYYNGEERAKGNILERFSAQQFPDLHSELNLSSLELGDSALYFCASSVDGGMNTEAFFGQGTRLTVV.